These 27 T cell receptor beta chains came from one sample sequenced in a study of tumor-infiltrating lymphocytes in primary liver carcinoma. Both blood RNA, taken from unsorted whole blood, and germline DNA were extracted. From 500 ng of total RNA, TCR beta-specific cDNA was reverse-transcribed using a constant-region primer. The TCR beta library was amplified through three nested multiplex PCR rounds in a modified ARM-PCR procedure. The two initial PCR rounds, about 9 cycles each, used TRBV1-TRBV30 forward and C-beta reverse primers. One entry per CDR3 protein, called by TCRdb with MiXCR from the multiplex PCR reads. Of approximately 330,000 distinct CDR3 sequences detected, approximately 64% appear once; the ten largest clones hold roughly 6%. Sequences were obtained from peripheral blood. The receptors originated from a man aged 40-49 years with primary liver carcinoma and hepatitis B virus infection.

About this clonotype itself: This could be a read error, since a much larger clone is one nucleotide away. V is TRBV6-5 and J is TRBJ1-5, with D possibly being TRBD1 (6 bases). This CDR3 is 13 amino acids long. Germline V gene data show CDR1 as MNHEY and CDR2 as SVGAGI. The CDR3 sequence: CANSRGQGQPQHF. The CDR3 region has the DNA TGTGCCAACAGTCGGGGGCAGGGTCAGCCCCAGCATTTT.

Of note for this clonotype: Lacking the conserved final phenylalanine or tryptophan, this CDR3 likely reflects a read error. The CDR3 loop reads CASSFGLAGGPGVANEQFL. Written as DNA, the CDR3 is TGTGCCAGCAGTTTTGGACTAGCGGGAGGGCCAGGAGTTGCGAATGAGCAGTTCTTG. This sequence joins TRBV6-6 and TRBJ2-1; 15 positions match TRBD2. Germline values: CDR1 MNHNY, CDR2 SVGAGI (reference sequence). CDR3 length: 19 residues. The ends lost 4 bases at V and 7 bases at J; junction bases unmatched: 14.

Concerning this clonotype itself: Because it lacks the conserved phenylalanine or tryptophan at the end, this CDR3 is likely a read error. The V and J genes are TRBV12-3 or TRBV12-4 and TRBJ2-1; weak D call: TRBD2 (6 bases). V was shortened by 0 bases and J by 3 bases, with 9 bases between the two germline ends. The CDR3 is made up of 15 amino acids. CDR3 protein: CASSLASGHYNEQFS. CDR3 DNA: TGTGCCAGCAGTTTAGCTAGCGGTCACTACAATGAGCAGTTCTCC.

This clonotype was seen only a few times. The genes are TRBV5-5 and TRBJ2-7; 10 nucleotides line up with TRBD2. Germline V gives CDR1 SGHKS, CDR2 YYEKEE (reference sequence). CDR3 length: 17 amino acids. V shed 0 bases and J 0 bases; nucleotides not matched to a gene: 6. CDR3 sequence reads: CASSLGPGLAVSYEQYF. DNA of the CDR3: TGTGCCAGCAGCTTGGGCCCCGGACTAGCGGTCTCCTACGAGCAGTACTTC.

Details on this clonotype: A read error may account for a junction end that differs from germline. This rearrangement joins TRBV27 to TRBJ2-3, with TRBD2 matching over 10 bases. Germline CDR1 MNHEY, CDR2 SMNVEV (reference sequence). This CDR3 is 15 amino acids long. CDR3 in amino acids: CVSSSTSGLVDTQYF. CDR3 sequence (DNA): TGTGTCAGCAGTTCGACTAGCGGGCTGGTAGATACGCAGTATTTT.

Points on this clonotype: At one end the junction does not follow the germline gene, possibly because of a read error. The chain combines TRBV4-3 with TRBJ2-1, with 9 bases aligning to TRBD1. The CDR3 length is 20 residues. Germline V gene lookup returns CDR1 LGHNA and CDR2 YSLEER. CDR3 residues: CDSSQDHLPGQGVGWGEQLF. CDR3 nucleotide sequence: TGCGACAGCAGCCAAGATCACCTTCCGGGACAGGGTGTGGGGTGGGGTGAGCAGCTCTTC.

The rearrangement joins TRBV11-2 to TRBJ2-1; possibly TRBD1 for D (5 bases). Trimming stripped 11 bases from V and 9 bases from J, with 17 bases between. The CDR3 runs to 12 residues. Germline values: CDR1 SGHAT, CDR2 FQNNGV. The CDR3 nucleotides read TGTGCCTTCAGCTACAGGAGTGGTGAGCAGTTCTTC. Amino acids: CAFSYRSGEQFF.

Concerning this clonotype: A junction end diverges from the germline sequence, so it may reflect a read error. The gene calls are TRBV11-2 and TRBJ1-1; D is unresolved. Looked up from germline, CDR1 is SGHAT and CDR2 is FQNNGV. The CDR3 is made up of 13 amino acids. The CDR3 region has the DNA TGTGCCAGCAGCAAGGACGGAAACACTGAAGCTGTCTTT. Residues: CASSKDGNTEAVF.

This clonotype rates as medium-sized. The V call is TRBV29-1, the J call TRBJ2-2, with 7 bases fitting TRBD2. The CDR3 is 14 amino acids. Germline loops: CDR1 SQVTM, CDR2 ANQGSEA. The V gene end was trimmed by 6 bases and the J gene end by 6 bases; junction bases not matched to a gene: 10. CDR3 region: CSVTGTKVAGELFF. As DNA, the CDR3 is TGCAGCGTCACCGGGACTAAAGTGGCCGGGGAGCTGTTTTTT.

This chain connects TRBV10-1 to TRBJ2-1; D gene unclear. The germline V gene encodes CDR1 WNHNN and CDR2 SYGVQD (reference sequence). The ends were cut back, 0 bases at V and 10 bases at J, with 13 bases in the middle. The CDR3 covers 14 residues. The DNA of the CDR3 is TGCGCCAGCAGTGAGTCGTTGGCTGCTCAAGAGCAGTTCTTC. Translation: CASSESLAAQEQFF.

As for this clonotype: At one of its ends the junction is not consistent with the germline gene, which may arise from a read error. This chain links TRBV11-2 with TRBJ2-7; TRBD1 might be the D (5 bases). CDR3 length: 12 amino acids. Germline lookup yields CDR1 SGHAT and CDR2 FQNNGV. CDR3 DNA: TGTGCCAGCAGCTTAGGGGGCTACAAGCAGTATTTC. The encoded protein is CASSLGGYKQYF.

This clonotype appeared a single time. The V and J genes are TRBV6-2 or TRBV6-3 and TRBJ2-6; possibly TRBD2 for D (6 bases). Germline V gives CDR1 MNHEY, CDR2 SVGEGT. The CDR3 is made up of 16 amino acids. CDR3 sequence (DNA): TGTGTCAGAAGTTCTCACGGGAGCTCTGGGGCCAACGTCCTGACTTTC. Encoded protein: CVRSSHGSSGANVLTF.

Remarks on this clonotype: Germline is not matched at one junction end, which may reflect a read error. The chain recombines TRBV11-3 with TRBJ2-2; weak D call: TRBD2 (6 bases). This CDR3 is 16 amino acids long. CDR1 SGHNT and CDR2 YENEEA come from the germline V gene. The CDR3 sequence is CACSLAAGANTGELFF. CDR3 DNA sequence: TGTGCCTGCAGCTTAGCGGCTGGAGCGAACACCGGGGAGCTGTTTTTT.

The chain has TRBV28 and TRBJ1-2, with D perhaps matching TRBD1 (6 bases). V was cut by 11 bases and J by 4 bases, with 8 bases left in between. Germline V gives CDR1 MDHEN, CDR2 SYDVKM. The CDR3 contains 10 residues. CDR3 sequence reads: CAGTPYGYTF. The CDR3 nucleotides are TGTGCCGGGACACCCTATGGCTACACCTTC.

The V and J genes are TRBV5-1 and TRBJ2-3; the D is unclear. The CDR3 is made up of 15 amino acids. In germline, CDR1 is SGHRS, CDR2 YFSETQ. Between the trimmed V and J ends, which lost 0 bases and 3 bases, there was a span of 11 bases. CDR3 region: CASSLGPESTDTQYF. CDR3 sequence (DNA): TGCGCCAGCAGCTTGGGACCAGAGTCGACAGATACGCAGTATTTT.

Comment on this clonotype: The junction departs from the called germline gene at one end, perhaps through a read error. J is TRBJ2-1 and V is TRBV6-5; no clear D. This CDR3 contains 16 residues. Germline V gene sequence: CDR1 MNHEY, CDR2 SVGAGI. The CDR3 DNA follows: TGTGCCAGCAGTTCCCCCGCGAGGCCGACCGGCAATGAGCAGCTCTTC. Its protein is CASSSPARPTGNEQLF.

This clonotype was observed many times. At one end the junction does not follow the germline gene, possibly because of a read error. V gene TRBV6-2 or TRBV6-3 combines with J gene TRBJ2-1; tentatively, D is TRBD1 or TRBD2 (5 bases each). Germline values: CDR1 MNHEY, CDR2 SVGEGT. There are 14 residues in the CDR3. Written as DNA, the CDR3 is TGTGCCAGCAGTTACTCCGGGCAGGTCGGAAGGGGAGTCTTC. Amino acids: CASSYSGQVGRGVF.

Worth noting for this clonotype: Its ends do not fully match the called genes, so a read error is possible. The chain is built from TRBV10-3 and TRBJ2-7, with 7 bases that match TRBD2. CDR3 size: 15 residues. Germline V gene data show CDR1 as ENHRY and CDR2 as SYGVKD. The CDR3 is CAISSTGTNGYEQYF. The CDR3 bases are TGTGCCATCAGTTCAACCGGGACTAATGGCTACGAGCAATACTTC.

This clonotype was counted ten times or more. The chain employs TRBV6-1 and TRBJ2-7; 13 bases agree with TRBD2. This CDR3 is 18 amino acids long. The junction had 13 bases not matched to a gene; V was cut back by 8 bases and J by 0 bases. Germline CDR1 reads MNHNS; CDR2 reads SASEGT. Written as DNA, the CDR3 is TGTGCCAGCCGAAGACTAGCGGGAGGACTTAAGAGCTCCTACGAGCAGTACTTC. Translating it yields CASRRLAGGLKSSYEQYF.

This clonotype was counted ten times or more. The chain employs TRBV29-1 and TRBJ2-1, with a weak D call TRBD2 (5 bases). Germline-derived CDR1 and CDR2 are SQVTM and ANQGSEA. CDR3 length: 14 residues. Trimming took 8 bases from V and 0 from J, leaving 14 bases between them. The CDR3 coding sequence is TGCAGCACCACCCGGGGAAGCTCCTACAATGAGCAGTTCTTC. Amino acids: CSTTRGSSYNEQFF.

This clonotype occurred once. An end of the junction differs from the germline gene, which may be a read error. This chain links TRBV6-6 with TRBJ2-7; 10 bases match TRBD1. This CDR3 is built from 15 residues. CDR1 and CDR2 from the germline V gene are MNHNY and SVGAGI (reference sequence). The CDR3 reads CANSYSRTGGVRDYF. For the CDR3, the DNA is TGTGCCAACAGTTACTCGCGGACAGGGGGTGTAAGGGACTACTTC.

A remark on this clonotype: A much larger clone is a single base away; this may be a read error. The V gene is TRBV12-3 or TRBV12-4, the J gene TRBJ2-2, with TRBD2 matching over 8 bases. Trimming at V came to 6 bases and at J to 9 bases, leaving 9 bases not matched to a gene. The CDR3 is made up of 14 amino acids. The CDR3 loop reads CASSSGTRNWELFF. In DNA, the CDR3 is TGTGCCAGCAGCTCCGGGACTAGGAACTGGGAGCTGTTTTTT.

The chain joins TRBV12-3 or TRBV12-4 to TRBJ2-1, with 10 bases fitting TRBD2. This CDR3 region has 14 residues. J was trimmed by 8 bases and V by 5 bases; bases with no gene match: 6. CDR3 in amino acids: CASSRAGGKDEQFF. The CDR3 region has the DNA TGTGCCAGCAGTCGAGCGGGAGGGAAGGATGAGCAGTTCTTC.

V gene TRBV6-6 combines with J gene TRBJ2-2; 8 bases line up with TRBD1. CDR1 MNHNY and CDR2 SVGAGI come from the germline V gene (reference sequence). The CDR3 loop spans 17 amino acids. The ends lost 6 bases at V and 2 bases at J; junction bases unmatched: 11. CDR3 coding DNA: TGTGCCAGCAGCCCTAACGCGTCAGGGGGCAACACCGGGGAGCTGTTTTTT. Translated: CASSPNASGGNTGELFF.

As for this clonotype: Its ends do not fully match the called genes, so a read error is possible. The J gene is TRBJ2-5, the V gene TRBV4-1; 7 nucleotides align to TRBD2. CDR3 length: 14 residues. Germline V CDR1 and CDR2: MGHRA, YSYEKL. CDR3 in DNA: TGCGTCAGCAGGGCATGGATGAGGGAGGGGACTCAGTACTTC. As protein: CVSRAWMREGTQYF.

This clonotype was detected only a few times. The V and J genes are TRBV12-3 or TRBV12-4 and TRBJ2-1; 7 bases fit TRBD1. The V gene end was trimmed by 6 bases and the J gene end by 5 bases; junction bases not matched to a gene: 10. The CDR3 runs 15 residues. The CDR3: CASRETGQRDNEQFF. The CDR3 DNA is TGTGCCAGCAGAGAGACGGGACAGAGAGACAATGAGCAGTTCTTC.

As for this clonotype: At one end the junction does not follow the germline gene, possibly because of a read error. The CDR3 region has the DNA TGCGCCAGCAGCTTGGAGGGACAGGGGGACACCTTATATTTT. Protein: CASSLEGQGDTLYF. V and J are TRBV5-1 and TRBJ1-3, with TRBD1 identical over 11 bases. The CDR3 contains 14 residues. CDR1 is SGHRS, CDR2 YFSETQ, per germline.